This TCR beta chain was documented in a study of graft-versus-host responses after intestinal transplantation. Background on the study: After anti-thymocyte globulin induction, recipients took tacrolimus and steroids for three to four years.

The V and J ends lost 5 bases and 0 bases, in that order; junction bases with no gene match: 11. Germline-derived CDR1 and CDR2 are MNHEY and SMNVEV (reference sequence). This CDR3 contains 19 residues. Study-wide findings and caveats: Recipient marrow held GvH clones, some first seen in ileum or blood.

This clone was detected once. Its target is not known. Assay used: immunoSEQ multiplex PCR; TCRdb lists only in-frame clones, some missing. This repertoire shows tens of thousands of clones, about 92% found once; its top ten account for about 0.67%. The sample in question was PBMCs, obtained 98 days after intestinal transplantation. The TCR comes from a human patient who received an intestinal transplant, so some T cells may come from the graft donor. The chain couples TRBV27 to TRBJ1-5; 12 nucleotides line up with TRBD1. The CDR3 here is CASSPLGQGAAYSNQPQHF. CDR3 bases: TGTGCCAGCAGTCCTCTGGGACAGGGGGCGGCCTATAGCAATCAGCCCCAGCATTTT.